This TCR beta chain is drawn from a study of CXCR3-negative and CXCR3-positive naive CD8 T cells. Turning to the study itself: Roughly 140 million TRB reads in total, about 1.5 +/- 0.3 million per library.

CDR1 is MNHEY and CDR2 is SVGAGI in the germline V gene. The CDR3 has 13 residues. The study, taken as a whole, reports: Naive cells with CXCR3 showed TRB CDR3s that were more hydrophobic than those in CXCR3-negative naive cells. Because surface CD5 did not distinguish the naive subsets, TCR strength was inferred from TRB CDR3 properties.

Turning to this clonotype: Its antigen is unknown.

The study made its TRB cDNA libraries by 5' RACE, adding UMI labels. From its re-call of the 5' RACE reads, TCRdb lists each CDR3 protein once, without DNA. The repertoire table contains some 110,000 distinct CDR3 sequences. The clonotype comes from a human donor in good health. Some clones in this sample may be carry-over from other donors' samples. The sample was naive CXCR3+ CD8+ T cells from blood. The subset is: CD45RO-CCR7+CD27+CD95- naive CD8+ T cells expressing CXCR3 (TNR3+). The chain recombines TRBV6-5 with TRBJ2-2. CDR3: CASSSEPTGELFF.